The 9 T cell receptor beta chains in this list originate from one sample, sequenced in a study of sequential checkpoint blockade in melanoma. The assay was immunoSEQ multiplex PCR, and TCRdb's table has in-frame clones only and misses some. The sample lists just over 20,000 clones, under 30% seen once, with 6.7% in the top ten. Noted treatment: randomized to nivolumab then ipilimumab (arm A) or the reverse (arm B). The sequenced sample was tumor tissue (inferred from file names), obtained from a patient given nivolumab and ipilimumab in sequence. All receptors derive from a human donor with melanoma.

This clone was seen a handful of times. V is TRBV5-1 and J is TRBJ2-3, with 9 bases that match TRBD2. V trimming: 5 bases; J trimming: 5 bases; junction bases outside the gene matches: 9. The CDR3 loop spans 15 amino acids. Germline CDR1 is SGHRS and CDR2 is YFSETQ. CDR3 in amino acids: CASSYGLAMGDTQYF. The CDR3 nucleotides are TGCGCCAGCAGTTATGGACTAGCGATGGGAGATACGCAGTATTTT. The full variable domain, completed using reference TRBV5-1 and TRBJ2-3, is KAGVTQTPRYLIKTRGQQVTLSCSPISGHRSVSWYQQTPGQGLQFLFEYFSETQRNKGNFPGRFSGRQFSNSRSEMNVSTLELGDSALYLCASSYGLAMGDTQYFGPGTRLTVL.

This clone was counted ten times or more. This chain joins TRBV11-3 and TRBJ2-5; 9 bases match TRBD2. Germline CDR1 is SGHNT and CDR2 is YENEEA. The CDR3 totals 18 residues. With V trimmed by 1 base and J by 1 base, 10 bases remained unmatched. The CDR3 coding sequence is TGTGCCAGCAGCTTAGGGGAGCGGGGGGCCCTGGGCCAAGAGACCCAGTACTTC. It encodes CASSLGERGALGQETQYF.

In nucleotides, the CDR3 is TGTGCCAGTAGTATAGACATATTTCAGCCCCAGCATTTT. Its protein product is CASSIDIFQPQHF. V usage is TRBV19 and J usage is TRBJ1-5; D not resolved. The germline V gene encodes CDR1 LNHDA and CDR2 SQIVND (reference sequence). The CDR3 runs 13 residues. V was pared by 0 bases and J by 6 bases, with 6 bases between. The full variable domain, completed using reference TRBV19 and TRBJ1-5, is DGGITQSPKYLFRKEGQNVTLSCEQNLNHDAMYWYRQDPGQGLRLIYYSQIVNDFQKGDIAEGYSVSREKKESFPLTVTSAQKNPTAFYLCASSIDIFQPQHFGDGTRLSIL.

Sample share makes this clone medium-sized. The chain couples TRBV11-3 to TRBJ1-1; TRBD1 aligns across 7 bases. The CDR3 totals 15 residues. Germline V gene lookup returns CDR1 SGHNT and CDR2 YENEEA. V lost 3 bases to trimming and J lost 8 bases; unmatched junction nucleotides: 12. In nucleotides, the CDR3 is TGTGCCAGCAGCTTCTCCTCGACAGGGCGAGCGGAAGCTTTCTTT. Its translation: CASSFSSTGRAEAFF.

The V call is TRBV19, the J call TRBJ2-1; no clear D gene. Trimming pared 2 bases from V and 6 bases from J, leaving 8 bases between. The CDR3 runs to 13 residues. CDR1 is LNHDA and CDR2 is SQIVND in the germline V gene (reference sequence). As DNA, the CDR3 is TGTGCCAGTAGTATACCAATTAGCAATGAGCAGTTCTTC. Protein product: CASSIPISNEQFF.

This clone was seen more than once but under ten times. CDR3 DNA: TGTGCCAGCAGTTACGGAGACAGTAATTCACCCCTCCACTTT. Translation gives CASSYGDSNSPLHF. This chain links TRBV6-8 with TRBJ1-6; D is possibly TRBD1 (5 bases). CDR1 and CDR2 from the germline V gene are MNHGY and SAAAGT. V lost 2 bases and J 6 bases, leaving 8 bases between the germline ends. The CDR3 totals 14 residues.

The V gene is TRBV5-1, the J gene TRBJ2-7, with 8 positions matching TRBD2. Per germline, CDR1 SGHRS and CDR2 YFSETQ. CDR3 length equals 16 residues. Trimming removed 0 bases from V and 4 bases from J; junction bases left unmatched: 9. The CDR3 protein is CASSLAVGRDLYEQYF. The CDR3 DNA follows: TGCGCCAGCAGCTTGGCCGTCGGGAGGGACCTATACGAGCAGTACTTC.

The chain's CDR3 is CASSRQGDTQYF. CDR3 nucleotides: TGTGCCAGCAGCCGGCAGGGGGATACGCAGTATTTT. The chain is built from TRBV9 and TRBJ2-3, with D possibly matching TRBD1 (6 bases). CDR1 is SGDLS, CDR2 YYNGEE, per germline. This CDR3 has 12 residues. Trimming pared 4 bases from V and 6 bases from J, leaving 9 bases between.

The sample holds a few counts of this clone. The V and J genes are TRBV19 and TRBJ2-3; TRBD2 matches at 9 bases. The CDR3 runs 15 residues. V trimming: 3 bases; J trimming: 3 bases; junction bases outside the gene matches: 4. Germline lookup yields CDR1 LNHDA and CDR2 SQIVND (reference sequence). The CDR3 sequence is CASSITAGGTDTQYF. The CDR3 nucleotides are TGTGCCAGTAGTATTACGGCGGGAGGGACAGATACGCAGTATTTT.